Listed below are T cell receptor beta chains from one sample, sequenced in a study of radiotherapy plus CTLA-4 blockade in lung cancer. The assay was immunoSEQ multiplex PCR, and TCRdb's table has in-frame clones only and misses some. The table lists some 73,000 clones, around 78% of them singletons. Sequencing used peripheral blood, obtained from a patient treated with radiotherapy plus ipilimumab. Receptor source: a human donor with non-small cell lung cancer whose response to radiotherapy plus ipilimumab could not be evaluated. Some clones in this sample may be carry-over from other donors' samples. The CDR3 runs from the conserved cysteine through the conserved F or W. The D gene is left open where the match is weak. Not all rows give a size; the values are once, few, many and, for expanded clones, a class.

clone size,J gene,D gene,V gene,CDR3 DNA,CDR3 protein
once,TRBJ2-3,.,TRBV6-5,TGTGCCAGCAAACCGGGAGCCCTCACAGATACGCAGTATTTT,CASKPGALTDTQYF
.,TRBJ2-7,.,TRBV10-1,TGCGCCAGCAGTGAGGAGTACGAGCAGTACTTC,CASSEEYEQYF
.,TRBJ2-7,.,TRBV7-9,TGTGCCAGCAGCTCGGACTTTCCCTACGAGCAGTACTTC,CASSSDFPYEQYF
.,TRBJ2-1,.,TRBV7-9,TGTGCCAGCAGCTTTGGGCACACCAATGAGCAGTTCTTC,CASSFGHTNEQFF
once,TRBJ2-7,.,TRBV9,TGTGCCAGCAGCAGGGCACGGGGAAGCTCCTACGAGCAGTACTTC,CASSRARGSSYEQYF
.,TRBJ2-3,.,TRBV19,TGTGCCAGTAGTATCGGAGCGCAGCAGTATTTT,CASSIGAQQYF
.,TRBJ1-5,.,TRBV27,TGTGCCAGCAGCTCAATCAATCCGACAGTTTATAGCAATCAGCCCCAGCATTTT,CASSSINPTVYSNQPQHF
.,TRBJ2-7,.,TRBV7-6,TGTGCCAGCAGCTTAGATACAGGGAGCTCCTACGAGCAGTACTTC,CASSLDTGSSYEQYF
.,TRBJ2-4,.,TRBV11-2,TGTGCCAGCAGCCGCTGGGGCACAGCCAAAAACATTCAGTACTTC,CASSRWGTAKNIQYF
.,TRBJ2-7,TRBD1,TRBV19,TGTGCCAGTAGTATTCCGGGACAGGTTTTCGGAGAGCAGTACTTC,CASSIPGQVFGEQYF
many,TRBJ2-7,.,TRBV5-6,TGTGCCAGCAGCCCCTCGACAGGAACCTACGAGCAGTACTTC,CASSPSTGTYEQYF
.,TRBJ2-4,.,TRBV7-2,TGTGCCAGCAGCTTAGCGGGGTCAGGACTAGCCAAAAACATTCAGTACTTC,CASSLAGSGLAKNIQYF
.,TRBJ2-1,.,TRBV7-9,TGTGCCAGCAGCTTTAGGGGGGGGAGCTCCTACAATGAGCAGTTCTTC,CASSFRGGSSYNEQFF
.,TRBJ2-7,TRBD2,TRBV7-2,TGTGCCAGCAGCTTAGCGACTAGCGGGTCCTACGAGCAGTACTTC,CASSLATSGSYEQYF
.,TRBJ2-3,TRBD2,TRBV7-2,TGTGCCAGCAGCTTATACGGACTAGCGGGGGAGGATACGCAGTATTTT,CASSLYGLAGEDTQYF
.,TRBJ1-1,.,TRBV2,TGTGCCAGCAGAAGGGGGAACACTGAAGCTTTCTTT,CASRRGNTEAFF
.,TRBJ2-1,TRBD2,TRBV5-1,TGCGCCAGCAGCGTAAGCGGGGGACCCTACAATGAGCAGTTCTTC,CASSVSGGPYNEQFF
.,TRBJ1-4,TRBD1,TRBV5-1,TGCGCCAGCAGCGGGGGACAGCTTGAAAAACTGTTTTTT,CASSGGQLEKLFF
few,TRBJ1-3,.,TRBV28,TGTGCCAGCAGTTTCTGGGGGCGAGACACCATATATTTT,CASSFWGRDTIYF
.,TRBJ1-1,.,TRBV6-7,TGTGCCAGCAGTTACTCTCGGGGAGGTGGGAACACTGAAGCTTTCTTT,CASSYSRGGGNTEAFF
.,TRBJ2-3,TRBD2,TRBV7-9,TGTGCCAGCAGCTTCGGGGGGGCCGCAGATACGCAGTATTTT,CASSFGGAADTQYF
.,TRBJ1-3,.,TRBV7-7,TGTGCTAGCAGCTTAGGGAATACGGGCTCTGGAAACACCATATATTTT,CASSLGNTGSGNTIYF
once,TRBJ2-3,TRBD2,TRBV29-1,TGCAGCGGGACTAGCGGATCTACTAGCACAGATACGCAGTATTTT,CSGTSGSTSTDTQYF
few,TRBJ1-5,.,TRBV6-5,TGTGCCAGCAGTCCCGTTGAGAGGACGGGGCAGCCCCAGCATTTT,CASSPVERTGQPQHF
few,TRBJ2-1,.,TRBV6-5,TGTGCCAGCAGTTTCGGACAGGAGCAGTTCTTC,CASSFGQEQFF
once,TRBJ2-3,TRBD2,TRBV28,TGTGCCAGCAGTTTAAATGGAGGGGTAGCGGGGGGCCAGAGCACAGATACGCAGTATTTT,CASSLNGGVAGGQSTDTQYF
.,TRBJ1-3,.,TRBV5-1,TGCGCCAGCAGCTTGGGTGGGACTTCTGGAAACACCATATATTTT,CASSLGGTSGNTIYF
.,TRBJ2-3,.,TRBV27,TGTGCCTCGACGAAGTTAGCTAGCACAGATACGCAGTATTTT,CASTKLASTDTQYF
.,TRBJ1-2,TRBD1,TRBV6-5,TGTGCCAGCACGGACAGGGCGACTGGCTACACCTTC,CASTDRATGYTF
.,TRBJ1-1,TRBD1,TRBV14,TGTGCCAGCAGCCATGGGACAGGGTCTGAAGCTTTCTTT,CASSHGTGSEAFF
.,TRBJ1-5,.,TRBV28,TGTGCCAGCAGATCAAATGGCCCGGGGTTGCAGCCCCAGCATTTT,CASRSNGPGLQPQHF
.,TRBJ1-2,TRBD1,TRBV6-1,TGTGCCAGCAGTGTTCGAACCGGGACAGGGGGTGGCTACACCTTC,CASSVRTGTGGGYTF
.,TRBJ2-7,TRBD2,TRBV6-5,TGTGCCAGCAGTGCTAGCGGGGGGGCCCTATACGAGCAGTACTTC,CASSASGGALYEQYF
.,TRBJ2-2,TRBD1,TRBV15,TGTGCCACCAGCGGACAGGGCTCTAGGGAGCTGTTTTTT,CATSGQGSRELFF
.,TRBJ1-1,TRBD1,TRBV9,TGTGCCAGCAGCGCCCGGGACAGGGGGATTGAAGCTTTCTTT,CASSARDRGIEAFF
.,TRBJ2-1,TRBD1,TRBV5-1,TGCGCCAGCAGCTTGGATCCCAACAGGGGGCCCTACAATGAGCAGTTCTTC,CASSLDPNRGPYNEQFF
.,TRBJ1-2,TRBD1,TRBV5-4,TGTGCCAGCAGCTTGGCGGGACAGAACTATGGCTACACCTTC,CASSLAGQNYGYTF
.,TRBJ2-7,TRBD2,TRBV14,TGTGCCAGCAGCCAAGGTCAGACTAGCGCTTCCTACGAGCAGTACTTC,CASSQGQTSASYEQYF
.,TRBJ2-3,.,TRBV5-1,TGCGCCAGCAGCCCAGCGTACAGCACAGATACGCAGTATTTT,CASSPAYSTDTQYF
.,TRBJ2-3,TRBD2,TRBV18,TGTGCCAGCTCACAAGCAACTAGCGGGGGCCTCAGCACAGATACGCAGTATTTT,CASSQATSGGLSTDTQYF
.,TRBJ2-1,.,TRBV12-2,TGTGCAAGTCGCTTAGTGGGTGGGGCTTCCTACAATGAGCAGTTCTTC,CASRLVGGASYNEQFF
.,TRBJ1-1,.,TRBV6-5,TGTGCCAGCGGCTACCTATTACGGGGCACTGAAGCTTTCTTT,CASGYLLRGTEAFF
.,TRBJ2-7,.,TRBV4-2,TGTGCCAGCAGCCGAACCGGGTACGAGCAGTACTTC,CASSRTGYEQYF
once,TRBJ1-6,.,TRBV6-1,TGTGCCAGCAGTGAAAGAGGGTTGGGCCTCCACTTT,CASSERGLGLHF
.,TRBJ1-5,.,TRBV6-6,TGTGCCAGCAGTTACGGGGGCGGCAATCAGCCCCAGCATTTT,CASSYGGGNQPQHF
.,TRBJ2-1,TRBD1,TRBV7-9,TGTGCCAGCAGCCCTCCGGGACAGGCTATCAATGAGCAGTTCTTC,CASSPPGQAINEQFF
.,TRBJ2-7,TRBD1,TRBV30,TGTGCCTGGAGCCTAGGACAGGGTTACGAGCAGTACTTC,CAWSLGQGYEQYF
.,TRBJ2-5,TRBD2,TRBV5-1,TGCGCCAGCAGCTCAACTAGCGGGGTCTCCATAGAGACCCAGTACTTC,CASSSTSGVSIETQYF
.,TRBJ2-5,TRBD1,TRBV19,TGTGCCAGCAGAGACAGGGGGCGTGGAGAGACCCAGTACTTC,CASRDRGRGETQYF
.,TRBJ1-1,.,TRBV10-3,TGTGCCATCAGTGTAGGAGGGAACACTGAAGCTTTCTTT,CAISVGGNTEAFF
few,TRBJ1-1,TRBD1,TRBV19,TGTGCCAGTATCCCCCTGCTGGGACAGATGAACACTGAAGCTTTCTTT,CASIPLLGQMNTEAFF
.,TRBJ1-2,.,TRBV5-4,TGTGCCAGCAGCTCCCCACGGGGGGACTATGGCTACACCTTC,CASSSPRGDYGYTF
.,TRBJ2-1,TRBD2,TRBV7-2,TGTGCCAGCAGCTTGCTAGCGGGGGTGGATGAGCAGTTCTTC,CASSLLAGVDEQFF